The T cell receptor beta chain described here comes from a study of blood T cell repertoires in COVID-19. Overall study: Whether acute or convalescent, the COVID-19 samples came from the United States, Italy and Spain. T cells, B-cell-depleted T cells, or PBMCs provided the cDNA or gDNA that served as material.

Trimming left V 5 bases short and J 2 bases short, with 25 bases between. CDR1 and CDR2 (germline): MDHEN, SYDVKM. This CDR3 is 19 amino acids long. Authors' analysis steps: Reference gene primers were amplified, and this amplification served to estimate nucleated cell counts. Assay used: immunoSEQ multiplex PCR; TCRdb lists only in-frame clones, some missing. Clone size and V and J calls were adopted from that table, with D and trimming inferred from the DNA. This table has around 140,000 clones, approximately 90% appearing once. The receptor's source is a man in his 70s with active COVID-19. The sequenced sample was peripheral blood. The J gene is TRBJ2-4, the V gene TRBV28; weak D call: TRBD2 (6 bases). The CDR3, as DNA: TGTGCCAGCAGTACCCACCGGGCCGATCTAGCGAGGACCAAAAACATTCAGTACTTC. Amino acid sequence: CASSTHRADLARTKNIQYF. Full variable domain (remainder filled in from reference TRBV28 and TRBJ2-4): DVKVTQSSRYLVKRTGEKVFLECVQDMDHENMFWYRQDPGLGLRLIYFSYDVKMKEKGDIPEGYSVSREKKERFSLILESASTNQTSMYLCASSTHRADLARTKNIQYFGAGTRLSVL.